Below are 29 T cell receptor beta chains sequenced from a single sample in a study of response to subunit inactivated influenza vaccine. Each CDR3 protein is one row after TCRdb ran MiXCR on the RT-PCR reads. The table has around 530,000 distinct CDR3 sequences, 12% seen once. Material: PBMCs from blood, obtained on the day of vaccination. The origin of the receptors is a man aged 45 to 65 who received an inactivated influenza vaccine.

This clonotype was picked up a small number of times. The chain combines TRBV10-3 with TRBJ1-4; D remains unclear. Germline lookup yields CDR1 ENHRY and CDR2 SYGVKD. Trimming shortened V by 2 bases and J by 10 bases, and 11 bases separated the two germline ends. The CDR3 has 13 residues. The CDR3 spells CAISEGKKRKLFF. The CDR3 nucleotides read TGTGCCATCAGTGAGGGAAAGAAGAGAAAACTGTTTTTT.

The chain joins TRBV4-3 to TRBJ2-7, with no clear D. This CDR3 has 15 amino acids. CDR1 is LGHNA and CDR2 is YSLEER in the germline V gene. The V end lost 2 bases, the J end lost 2 bases, and 13 bases lay between the germline ends. CDR3 loop: CASSQKHSTPYEQYF. CDR3 DNA sequence: TGCGCCAGCAGCCAAAAGCACTCTACCCCCTACGAGCAGTACTTC.

The rearrangement joins TRBV30 to TRBJ1-5; D possibly corresponds to TRBD1 (6 bases). There are 13 residues in the CDR3. CDR1 and CDR2 (germline): GTSNPN, SVGIG (reference sequence). Between the trimmed V and J ends, which lost 5 bases and 3 bases, there was a span of 11 bases. The CDR3 loop reads CAWGRDNNQPQHF. In DNA form, the CDR3 reads TGTGCCTGGGGCCGGGACAACAATCAGCCCCAGCATTTT. The full variable domain, completed using reference TRBV30 and TRBJ1-5, is SQTIHQWPATLVQPVGSPLSLECTVEGTSNPNLYWYRQAAGRGLQLLFYSVGIGQISSEVPQNLSASRPQDRQFILSSKKLLLSDSGFYLCAWGRDNNQPQHFGDGTRLSIL.

This clonotype came up a few times. The chain employs TRBV10-1 and TRBJ2-3; tentative D call: TRBD1 (6 bases). The CDR3 covers 15 residues. Trimming left V 6 bases short and J 2 bases short, with 15 bases between. Germline V gene lookup returns CDR1 WNHNN and CDR2 SYGVQD (reference sequence). As DNA, the CDR3 is TGCGCCAGCAGGCAAGGACAGAGCAACACAGATACGCAGTATTTT. This codes for CASRQGQSNTDTQYF.

This clonotype has ten or more counts. The chain has TRBV5-1 and TRBJ2-2; D may match TRBD1 or TRBD2 (5 bases each). From germline, CDR1 is SGHRS and CDR2 YFSETQ. V lost 5 bases, J lost 2 bases, and 13 bases lay in between. The CDR3 is 15 amino acids. The chain's CDR3 is CASRPGGTNTGELFF. The DNA of the CDR3 is TGCGCCAGCAGACCTGGGGGTACCAACACCGGGGAGCTGTTTTTT.

This clonotype was seen more than once but under ten times. This chain uses TRBV28 with TRBJ2-3; 7 bases are a match to TRBD2. The CDR3 spans 16 residues. CDR1 is MDHEN, CDR2 SYDVKM, per germline. The ends lost 5 bases at V and 1 base at J; junction bases unmatched: 9. CDR3 sequence: CASSPGFAGGTDTQYF. The CDR3 DNA reads as TGTGCCAGCAGTCCAGGCTTCGCGGGGGGCACAGATACGCAGTATTTT.

This clonotype was found many times. This chain uses TRBV7-2 with TRBJ2-1; 10 bases fit TRBD2. V gave up 1 base and J gave up 9 bases; unmatched junction bases: 9. The germline V gene has CDR1 SGHTA and CDR2 FQGNSA. The CDR3 runs 16 residues. This chain's CDR3 is CASSLDPLAGAFEQFF. CDR3 in DNA: TGTGCCAGCAGCTTAGACCCCCTAGCGGGAGCATTTGAGCAGTTCTTC.

This clonotype occurred a few times. The CDR3 DNA sequence: TGTGCCACCAGTGATCGCTCCGGGCCCCAACAAGAGACCCAGTACTTC. Translation gives CATSDRSGPQQETQYF. The chain carries TRBV24-1 and TRBJ2-5; D gene ambiguous. Between the trimmed V and J ends, which lost 3 bases and 2 bases, there was a span of 15 bases. Germline V gene data show CDR1 as KGHDR and CDR2 as SFDVKD. This CDR3 is built from 16 residues.

This clonotype was seen at least ten times. The chain carries TRBV10-3 and TRBJ2-1; D ambiguous. The V and J ends lost 6 bases and 0 bases respectively, with 9 bases between them. CDR1 and CDR2 (germline): ENHRY, SYGVKD. The CDR3 loop spans 14 amino acids. The CDR3 protein is CAIRNRSSYNEQFF. Here the CDR3 DNA reads TGTGCCATCAGAAACCGTAGCTCCTACAATGAGCAGTTCTTC.

This sequence joins TRBV5-4 and TRBJ2-3; 7 bases fit TRBD1. Germline trimming cut 7 bases from V and 6 bases from J; bases unmatched to any gene: 8. The germline gives CDR1 SGHNT, CDR2 YYREEE (reference sequence). CDR3 size: 13 residues. DNA of the CDR3: TGTGCCAGCTGGGACAGCCCCAGGGATACGCAGTATTTT. Translated, it gives CASWDSPRDTQYF.

The V gene is TRBV6-5, the J gene TRBJ2-1, with TRBD2 identical over 8 bases. With 0 bases clipped from V and 6 bases from J, the junction kept 16 bases outside the gene matches. The CDR3 contains 19 residues. The germline V gene encodes CDR1 MNHEY and CDR2 SVGAGI. The CDR3 region has the DNA TGTGCCAGCAGTTACTCGTCGCTCAGGGGCGGGAGGACTCTCAATGAGCAGTTCTTC. It yields the protein CASSYSSLRGGRTLNEQFF.

This clonotype showed up many times. The genes are TRBV7-9 and TRBJ1-1, with TRBD1 matching 7 bases. The CDR3 has 15 residues. Germline trimming cut 7 bases from V and 0 bases from J; bases unmatched to any gene: 8. The germline CDR1 and CDR2 sequences are SEHNR and FQNEAQ (reference sequence). CDR3: CASIPPTGVNTEAFF. The CDR3 bases are TGTGCCAGCATTCCCCCCACAGGGGTGAACACTGAAGCTTTCTTT. The variable domain in full, completed from reference TRBV7-9 and TRBJ1-1, reads DTGVSQNPRHKITKRGQNVTFRCDPISEHNRLYWYRQTLGQGPEFLTYFQNEAQLEKSRLLSDRFSAERPKGSFSTLEIQRTEQGDSAMYLCASIPPTGVNTEAFFGQGTRLTVV.

The chain employs TRBV7-8 and TRBJ2-5; TRBD1 agrees at 8 bases. Germline V CDR1 and CDR2: SGHVS, FQNEAQ. This CDR3 contains 14 residues. V gave up 6 bases and J gave up 4 bases; unmatched junction bases: 7. The CDR3 coding sequence is TGTGCCAGCAGTTTACAGGGGGGTAGAGAGACCCAGTACTTC. The encoded protein is CASSLQGGRETQYF. Variable domain in full (rest from reference TRBV7-8 and TRBJ2-5): GAGVSQSPRYKVAKRGQDVALRCDPISGHVSLFWYQQALGQGPEFLTYFQNEAQLDKSGLPSDRFFAERPEGSVSTLKIQRTQQEDSAVYLCASSLQGGRETQYFGPGTRLLVL.

This clonotype occurred a few times. V gene TRBV5-1 combines with J gene TRBJ2-5; TRBD2 might be the D (5 bases). Trimming shortened V by 1 base and J by 3 bases, and 10 bases separated the two germline ends. Germline V gene data show CDR1 as SGHRS and CDR2 as YFSETQ. CDR3 size: 14 residues. The CDR3 spells CASSLSLAKETQYF. CDR3 sequence (DNA): TGCGCCAGCAGCTTGTCCTTAGCGAAAGAGACCCAGTACTTC.

This chain links TRBV15 with TRBJ2-7; D is undetermined. Per the germline V gene, CDR1 is LNHNV and CDR2 is YYDKDF (reference sequence). Trimming took 5 bases from V and 3 from J, leaving 8 bases between them. CDR3 length: 12 residues. The CDR3 DNA is TGTGCCACCAGCTCTGCGCTCTACGAGCAGTACTTC. Translated, it gives CATSSALYEQYF. The entire variable domain, with the rest obtained from reference TRBV15 and TRBJ2-7, is as follows: DAMVIQNPRYQVTQFGKPVTLSCSQTLNHNVMYWYQQKSSQAPKLLFHYYDKDFNNEADTPDNFQSRRPNTSFCFLDIRSPGLGDTAMYLCATSSALYEQYFGPGTRLTVT.

This clonotype came up a few times. The J gene is TRBJ2-3, the V gene TRBV7-9; 11 bases are shared with TRBD2. The CDR3 covers 17 residues. V shed 2 bases and J 5 bases; nucleotides not matched to a gene: 9. CDR1 SEHNR and CDR2 FQNEAQ come from the germline V gene (reference sequence). This chain's CDR3 is CASSLRLAGKGRDTQYF. CDR3 bases: TGTGCCAGCAGCTTAAGACTAGCGGGAAAGGGAAGAGATACGCAGTATTTT. The complete variable domain, with remaining parts taken from reference TRBV7-9 and TRBJ2-3, reads DTGVSQNPRHKITKRGQNVTFRCDPISEHNRLYWYRQTLGQGPEFLTYFQNEAQLEKSRLLSDRFSAERPKGSFSTLEIQRTEQGDSAMYLCASSLRLAGKGRDTQYFGPGTRLTVL.

The V call is TRBV29-1, the J call TRBJ1-5; D gene uncertain. The CDR3 totals 13 residues. The V and J ends lost 4 bases and 3 bases respectively, with 10 bases between them. Germline CDR1 reads SQVTM; CDR2 reads ANQGSEA. The CDR3: CSVATEANQPQHF. The CDR3 DNA follows: TGCAGCGTTGCGACGGAGGCCAATCAGCCCCAGCATTTT.

This clonotype was seen a handful of times. This rearrangement joins TRBV29-1 to TRBJ2-1, with D uncertain. Germline V gene data show CDR1 as SQVTM and CDR2 as ANQGSEA. Trimming took off 4 bases at V and 6 bases at J, with 16 bases between the two ends. This CDR3 region has 14 residues. Here the CDR3 reads CSVVMAWETNEQFF. Written as DNA, the CDR3 is TGCAGCGTTGTAATGGCTTGGGAAACCAATGAGCAGTTCTTC.

Many counts were recorded for this clonotype. V is TRBV12-3 or TRBV12-4 and J is TRBJ1-4; 7 nucleotides agree with TRBD1. This CDR3 is built from 13 residues. The ends lost 9 bases at V and 7 bases at J; junction bases unmatched: 8. The CDR3 coding sequence is TGTGCCAGTACGACAGGGCAGGGTGAAAAACTGTTTTTT. Protein sequence: CASTTGQGEKLFF.

The chain recombines TRBV7-7 with TRBJ2-2, with D possibly matching TRBD2 (6 bases). Germline CDR1 SSHAT, CDR2 FNYEAQ (reference sequence). The CDR3 consists of 14 residues. Between the trimmed V and J ends, which lost 5 bases and 4 bases, there was a span of 11 bases. The CDR3 sequence: CASSEKEGTGELFF. The CDR3 bases are TGTGCCAGCAGCGAGAAGGAGGGCACCGGGGAGCTGTTTTTT. The full variable domain, rest sourced from reference TRBV7-7 and TRBJ2-2, is GAGVSQSPRYKVTKRGQDVTLRCDPISSHATLYWYQQALGQGPEFLTYFNYEAQPDKSGLPSDRFSAERPEGSISTLTIQRTEQRDSAMYRCASSEKEGTGELFFGEGSRLTVL.

The J gene is TRBJ2-7, the V gene TRBV20-1, with TRBD2 matching over 11 bases. The CDR3 runs 15 residues. Germline V lookup: CDR1 DFQATT, CDR2 SNEGSKA (reference sequence). V was pared by 3 bases and J by 0 bases, with 4 bases of the junction left unmatched. The CDR3 sequence is CSARGLAEPSYEQYF. CDR3 nucleotide sequence: TGCAGTGCTAGGGGACTAGCGGAGCCCTCCTACGAGCAGTACTTC.

This clonotype came up a few times. CDR3 nucleotides: TGTGCCAGCAGTTCTGGGACTAGCGGGAGTATGAACGAGCAGTACTTC. Translating gives CASSSGTSGSMNEQYF. The chain uses TRBV28 and TRBJ2-7, with 14 bases fitting TRBD2. This CDR3 spans 16 amino acids. Germline values: CDR1 MDHEN, CDR2 SYDVKM. V lost 4 bases, J lost 5 bases, and 7 bases stayed unmatched.

This chain uses TRBV4-3 with TRBJ2-1; D is perhaps TRBD1 or TRBD2 (5 bases each). From germline, CDR1 is LGHNA and CDR2 YSLEER. V was clipped by 5 bases and J by 12 bases, with 23 bases between them. The CDR3 totals 15 residues. CDR3 nucleotide sequence: TGCGCCAGCAGCGCCCTATTGGGGGTCAATGAGCGGCAGTTCTTC. It encodes CASSALLGVNERQFF.

This chain uses TRBV20-1 with TRBJ1-1; tentative D call: TRBD1 (6 bases). The CDR3 contains 14 residues. Germline lookup yields CDR1 DFQATT and CDR2 SNEGSKA (reference sequence). V was clipped by 1 base and J by 3 bases, with 12 bases between them. CDR3 sequence (DNA): TGCAGTGCTAGAGGGGGGACATCAGACACTGAAGCTTTCTTT. Translation: CSARGGTSDTEAFF.

The rearrangement links TRBV6-2 or TRBV6-3 to TRBJ1-4; D might be TRBD1 (6 bases). Germline values: CDR1 MNHEY, CDR2 SVGEGT. The CDR3 sequence is 16 residues long. Deletions cut 6 bases from V and 13 bases from J, with 27 bases between. The CDR3 bases are TGTGCCAGCAGCCCCCGGGGGCGTCTCCAAAATGGAGGACTGTTTTTT. This encodes CASSPRGRLQNGGLFF.

This clonotype showed up many times. The chain is built from TRBV20-1 and TRBJ2-1; possible D gene TRBD1, 5 bases. The germline V and J ends were trimmed by 3 bases and 1 base, with 10 bases remaining between them. CDR1 is DFQATT and CDR2 is SNEGSKA in the germline V gene (reference sequence). CDR3 length: 14 amino acids. CDR3 protein: CSASRGSSYNEQFF. DNA of the CDR3: TGCAGTGCTAGTAGGGGATCTTCCTACAATGAGCAGTTCTTC.

This clonotype was counted ten times or more. This chain links TRBV5-1 with TRBJ2-5; D remains ambiguous. The V gene's germline CDR1 is SGHRS and CDR2 YFSETQ. Between the trimmed V and J ends, which lost 0 bases and 4 bases, there was a span of 10 bases. CDR3 length: 14 amino acids. The CDR3 region has the DNA TGCGCCAGCAGCTTGGGACACGAAACAGAGACCCAGTACTTC. Translation: CASSLGHETETQYF.

V and J are TRBV19 and TRBJ1-1, with a tentative D call TRBD1 (6 bases). Germline CDR1 is LNHDA and CDR2 is SQIVND (reference sequence). There are 15 residues in the CDR3. Trimming removed 5 bases at V and 0 bases at J, with 13 bases between. The CDR3 spells CASSPEDSLNTEAFF. In DNA form, the CDR3 reads TGTGCCAGTAGTCCCGAGGACAGCCTGAACACTGAAGCTTTCTTT.

This clonotype was picked up many times. V is TRBV12-3 or TRBV12-4 and J is TRBJ2-2, with TRBD2 matching over 11 bases. The CDR3 has 18 amino acids. V trimming: 2 bases; J trimming: 5 bases; junction bases outside the gene matches: 10. CDR3 bases: TGTGCCAGCAGTTTACTAGCGGGGGGCAGTGGTGGAACCGGGGAGCTGTTTTTT. It encodes CASSLLAGGSGGTGELFF.